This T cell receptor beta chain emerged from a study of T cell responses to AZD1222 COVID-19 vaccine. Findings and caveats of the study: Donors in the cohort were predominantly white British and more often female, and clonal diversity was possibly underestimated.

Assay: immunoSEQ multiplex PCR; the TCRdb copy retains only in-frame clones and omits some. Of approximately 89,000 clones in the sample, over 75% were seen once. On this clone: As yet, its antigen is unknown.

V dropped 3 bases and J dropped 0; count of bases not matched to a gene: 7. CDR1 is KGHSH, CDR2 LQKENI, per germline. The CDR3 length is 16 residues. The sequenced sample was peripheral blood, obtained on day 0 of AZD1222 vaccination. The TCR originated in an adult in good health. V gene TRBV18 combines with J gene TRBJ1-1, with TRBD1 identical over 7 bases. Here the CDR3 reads CASSPPGQTMNTEAFF. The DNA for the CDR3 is TGTGCCAGCTCACCTCCGGGACAGACCATGAACACTGAAGCTTTCTTT.